The 4 T cell receptor beta chains presented below share a single source sample, sequenced in a study of shared clonotypes between healthy human individuals. Clones were sequenced by immunoSEQ multiplex PCR, and TCRdb holds only the in-frame ones, with some missing. The sample consists of roughly 500,000 clones, about 85% of them appearing once. Sequences were obtained from PBMCs. These receptors all stem from a woman in her forties in good health. Some clones in this sample may be carry-over from other donors' samples.

J is TRBJ1-3 and V is TRBV7-2, with D hard to call. In germline, CDR1 is SGHTA, CDR2 FQGNSA. The CDR3 has 15 residues. Trimming cost V 1 base and J 0 bases, with 7 bases left between them. The CDR3 region has the DNA TGTGCCAGCAGCTTAGAGGTAGCCTCTGGAAACACCATATATTTT. Translating gives CASSLEVASGNTIYF.

This clone appeared a few times. Other DNA variants within this sample encode the same CDR3. The CDR3 region has the DNA TGTGCCAGCAGGGGCGGAGGTCAGCCCCAGCATTTT. The encoded protein is CASRGGGQPQHF. The chain has TRBV28 and TRBJ1-5; D is undetermined. The CDR3 covers 12 residues. The V gene lost 6 bases and the J gene lost 6 bases, with 9 bases spanning the gap. Germline V gene sequence: CDR1 MDHEN, CDR2 SYDVKM.

The gene calls are TRBV29-1 and TRBJ1-2; D gene ambiguous. The CDR3 contains 12 residues. Germline CDR1 SQVTM, CDR2 ANQGSEA. V dropped 6 bases and J dropped 6 bases, with 14 bases sitting between them. The CDR3 here is CSVGLQGHGYTF. CDR3 DNA: TGCAGCGTAGGGCTACAAGGCCATGGCTACACCTTC. Full variable domain (missing parts from reference TRBV29-1 and TRBJ1-2): SAVISQKPSRDICQRGTSLTIQCQVDSQVTMMFWYRQQPGQSLTLIATANQGSEATYESGFVIDKFPISRPNLTFSTLTVSNMSPEDSSIYLCSVGLQGHGYTFGSGTRLTVV.

Turning to this clone: The junction and the germline gene differ at one end; a read error may be behind it. CDR3 loop: CASSLSGAGDEKLFF. CDR3 sequence (DNA): TGTGCTAGCAGCTTATCGGGGGCGGGCGATGAAAAACTGTTTTTT. The chain recombines TRBV7-7 with TRBJ1-4, with a weak D call TRBD1 (6 bases). The CDR3 has 15 amino acids. Germline loops: CDR1 SSHAT, CDR2 FNYEAQ (reference sequence).